Below, 17 T cell receptor beta chains from the same sample are listed, as sequenced in a study of beta chain features in type 1 diabetes. The study, taken as a whole, reports: Moderately but significantly shorter TCRB CDR3s were found in Type 1 diabetes patients in all four CD4+ subsets.

Every bit of the isolated RNA underwent reverse transcription, so sequencing read expressed TCRB transcripts. This table comes from immunoSEQ multiplex PCR, and its TCRdb copy is limited to in-frame clones, with some not included. The sample holds 250,000 to 300,000 clones, roughly an eighth seen once. For these TCRs, the target antigens are not known. Sequencing used naive CD4+ T cells from blood. The receptors come from a man younger than 40 with type 1 diabetes.

This clone showed up just a few times. V gene TRBV21-1 combines with J gene TRBJ2-4; the table assigns TRBD2, which was not confirmed against the DNA. TRBV21-1 is recorded as a pseudogene. This CDR3 has 17 residues. The CDR3 sequence is CASSSRRGDGTKNIQYF. The DNA of the CDR3 is TGTGCCAGCAGCTCCCGACGCGGGGACGGGACCAAAAACATTCAGTACTTC.

In its sample, this clone was seen a few times. The chain recombines TRBV25-1 with TRBJ1-1; possible D gene TRBD1, 5 bases. Trimming cost V 2 bases and J 5 bases, with 9 bases left between them. Germline CDR1 is MGHDK and CDR2 is SYGVNS. The CDR3 is 13 amino acids. Written as DNA, the CDR3 is TGTGCCAGCAGTGAAGGGGGGAATACTGAAGCTTTCTTT. It is translated as CASSEGGNTEAFF. The full variable domain, its missing parts supplied by reference TRBV25-1 and TRBJ1-1, is EADIYQTPRYLVIGTGKKITLECSQTMGHDKMYWYQQDPGMELHLIHYSYGVNSTEKGDLSSESTVSRIRTEHFPLTLESARPSHTSQYLCASSEGGNTEAFFGQGTRLTVV.

The chain employs TRBV28 and TRBJ1-1; a possible D gene is TRBD1 (6 bases). CDR3 length: 13 amino acids. Trimming removed 2 bases at V and 8 bases at J, with 12 bases between. CDR1 is MDHEN, CDR2 SYDVKM, per germline. The CDR3 reads CASSLGRQAEAFF. In DNA, the CDR3 is TGTGCCAGCAGTTTAGGGCGACAGGCAGAAGCTTTCTTT.

This sequence joins TRBV14 and TRBJ1-1, with a weak D call TRBD1 (5 bases). This CDR3 has 15 residues. Germline V gene data show CDR1 as SGHDN and CDR2 as FVKESK. Between the trimmed V and J ends, which lost 1 base and 4 bases, there was a span of 13 bases. The CDR3, as DNA: TGTGCCAGCAGCCAAGGGTCCGGGGGAGGCACTGAAGCTTTCTTT. This translates into CASSQGSGGGTEAFF.

DNA for the CDR3: TGTGCCAGCACCCGGACAGGACAGAACACTGAAGCTTTCTTT. Translated, it gives CASTRTGQNTEAFF. The chain employs TRBV2 and TRBJ1-1; 7 nucleotides agree with TRBD1. Germline loops: CDR1 SNHLY, CDR2 FYNNEI. J gave up 1 base and V 7 bases, and 6 bases lay outside the gene matches. The CDR3 sequence is 14 residues long.

This clone turned up a few times. J is TRBJ2-5 and V is TRBV29-1; the D is unclear. CDR1 is SQVTM, CDR2 ANQGSEA, per germline. V lost 2 bases to trimming and J lost 6 bases, with 10 bases between them. The CDR3 runs to 12 residues. In DNA, the CDR3 is TGCAGCGTTGAATTAGCCGAACAGACCCAGTACTTC. Translating gives CSVELAEQTQYF.

This clone was counted only a few times. The chain combines TRBV2 with TRBJ2-1; 8 bases map to TRBD2. CDR1 and CDR2 (germline): SNHLY, FYNNEI. The CDR3 is 14 residues long. Trimming removed 3 bases from V and 7 bases from J; junction bases left unmatched: 5. Here the CDR3 reads CASSEVGRVNEQFF. CDR3 coding DNA: TGTGCCAGCAGTGAGGTCGGGAGGGTTAATGAGCAGTTCTTC.

The CDR3 loop is CASSSLSQGQNTEAFF. CDR3 sequence (DNA): TGTGCCAGCAGTTCATTAAGCCAGGGGCAGAACACTGAAGCTTTCTTT. The J gene is TRBJ1-1, the V gene TRBV6-5; perhaps TRBD1 as D (6 bases). Trimming pared 4 bases from V and 1 base from J, leaving 16 bases between. The CDR3 is 16 residues long. The germline V gene encodes CDR1 MNHEY and CDR2 SVGAGI.

This clone was observed at least ten times. The V gene is TRBV29-1, the J gene TRBJ1-1; D possibly corresponds to TRBD1 (6 bases). The V and J ends lost 7 bases and 0 bases respectively, with 12 bases between them. Germline V CDR1 and CDR2: SQVTM, ANQGSEA. This CDR3 has 13 residues. The chain's CDR3 is CSGNGQLNTEAFF. CDR3 in DNA: TGCAGCGGGAACGGACAGCTGAACACTGAAGCTTTCTTT.

This clone was seen only once. The V call is TRBV7-8, the J call TRBJ2-1; D may be TRBD2 (5 bases). Trimming pared 1 base from V and 6 bases from J, leaving 22 bases between. Germline V gene sequence: CDR1 SGHVS, CDR2 FQNEAQ. The CDR3 has 18 residues. CDR3 residues: CASSLGWSKGRGRNEQFF. The CDR3 bases are TGTGCCAGCAGCTTAGGATGGAGTAAAGGCCGGGGTCGCAATGAGCAGTTCTTC.

The chain uses TRBV11-2 and TRBJ2-1, with D tentatively TRBD1 (6 bases). The V gene's germline CDR1 is SGHAT and CDR2 FQNNGV. The CDR3 sequence is 12 residues long. With 6 bases removed from V and 8 bases from J, the gap between germline ends came to 11 bases. This chain's CDR3 is CASSSQGYEQFF. The CDR3 bases are TGTGCCAGCAGTTCACAGGGATATGAGCAGTTCTTC.

The chain combines TRBV28 with TRBJ1-2; 7 nucleotides match TRBD1. CDR1 is MDHEN and CDR2 is SYDVKM in the germline V gene. This CDR3 is 12 amino acids long. Trimming removed 5 bases from V and 9 bases from J; junction bases left unmatched: 6. CDR3 nucleotide sequence: TGTGCCAGCAGTACAGGGGCCTCTAGCTACACCTTC. Its translation is CASSTGASSYTF.

This clone was recorded a few times. The chain carries TRBV10-3 and TRBJ2-1; TRBD2 matches at 10 bases. Looked up from germline, CDR1 is ENHRY and CDR2 is SYGVKD. J was trimmed by 7 bases and V by 2 bases; bases with no gene match: 5. There are 15 residues in the CDR3. The CDR3 DNA sequence: TGTGCCATCAGTGAGCTAGCGGGAGCGCGGAATGAGCAGTTCTTC. Translation gives CAISELAGARNEQFF.

The rearrangement joins TRBV25-1 to TRBJ2-5; D perhaps matches TRBD2 (6 bases). The germline gives CDR1 MGHDK, CDR2 SYGVNS. Trimming stripped 1 base from V and 7 bases from J, with 13 bases between. The CDR3 totals 14 residues. The CDR3 DNA reads TGTGCCAGCAGTGAATTTACTAGCTTCGGGACCCAGTACTTC. Translating gives CASSEFTSFGTQYF.

This clone was seen only a few times. The chain has TRBV6-6 and TRBJ1-5, with D possibly TRBD1 on 6 matching bases. Germline V lookup: CDR1 MNHNY, CDR2 SVGAGI (reference sequence). The V and J ends lost 6 bases and 7 bases respectively, with 16 bases between them. The CDR3 extends over 14 amino acids. The CDR3 coding sequence is TGTGCCAGCAGCTACGGGCGGGGGGCCCAGCCCCAGCATTTT. Amino acid sequence: CASSYGRGAQPQHF.

The chain couples TRBV2 to TRBJ1-5, with D possibly matching TRBD1 (6 bases). The CDR3 length is 14 residues. The V gene lost 3 bases and the J gene lost 5 bases, with 11 bases spanning the gap. Per germline, CDR1 SNHLY and CDR2 FYNNEI. The CDR3 DNA reads TGTGCCAGCAGTGATTTAGGGGGTTATCAGCCCCAGCATTTT. It translates to CASSDLGGYQPQHF. Full variable domain (missing parts from reference TRBV2 and TRBJ1-5): EPEVTQTPSHQVTQMGQEVILRCVPISNHLYFYWYRQILGQKVEFLVSFYNNEISEKSEIFDDQFSVERPDGSNFTLKIRSTKLEDSAMYFCASSDLGGYQPQHFGDGTRLSIL.

This clone was counted a few times. The chain carries TRBV10-3 and TRBJ2-1; 16 bases match TRBD2. V shed 10 bases, J shed 1 base, and the junction held 4 bases outside the gene matches. The germline gives CDR1 ENHRY, CDR2 SYGVKD. CDR3 length equals 16 residues. The DNA for the CDR3 is TGTGCCACCTTGGGACTAGCGGGAGGGTCCTACAATGAGCAGTTCTTC. Amino acid sequence: CATLGLAGGSYNEQFF.